What follows is one TCR beta chain and its context. The data belong to a study of PD-L1 blockade in urothelial cancer. Across the whole study: After treatment start, blood was analyzed at 3 weeks (second dose) and at 6 weeks. The median T cell count in blood samples was some 140,000.

With 2 bases removed from V and 5 bases from J, the gap between germline ends came to 12 bases. This CDR3 has 14 amino acids. Germline loops: CDR1 MNHNS, CDR2 SASEGT. Profiling relied on immunoSEQ multiplex PCR, and the TCRdb table lists in-frame clones only, not all of them. The top ten clones hold under 4.5% of a sample with fewer than 35,000 clones, over 70% of them seen once. Patients suffered from locally advanced or metastatic urothelial carcinoma. Between 1 and 8 samples per patient were obtained, pretreatment and on-treatment. Sequenced here: PBMCs, sampled around atezolizumab (anti-PD-L1) treatment. This receptor was identified in a man aged 50 to 59 with urothelial cancer. This chain links TRBV6-1 with TRBJ2-5; TRBD1 is a possible D gene (6 bases). The CDR3 nucleotides read TGTGCCAGCAGTGAAATACAGGGCTGGGAGACCCAGTACTTC. Amino acid sequence: CASSEIQGWETQYF.